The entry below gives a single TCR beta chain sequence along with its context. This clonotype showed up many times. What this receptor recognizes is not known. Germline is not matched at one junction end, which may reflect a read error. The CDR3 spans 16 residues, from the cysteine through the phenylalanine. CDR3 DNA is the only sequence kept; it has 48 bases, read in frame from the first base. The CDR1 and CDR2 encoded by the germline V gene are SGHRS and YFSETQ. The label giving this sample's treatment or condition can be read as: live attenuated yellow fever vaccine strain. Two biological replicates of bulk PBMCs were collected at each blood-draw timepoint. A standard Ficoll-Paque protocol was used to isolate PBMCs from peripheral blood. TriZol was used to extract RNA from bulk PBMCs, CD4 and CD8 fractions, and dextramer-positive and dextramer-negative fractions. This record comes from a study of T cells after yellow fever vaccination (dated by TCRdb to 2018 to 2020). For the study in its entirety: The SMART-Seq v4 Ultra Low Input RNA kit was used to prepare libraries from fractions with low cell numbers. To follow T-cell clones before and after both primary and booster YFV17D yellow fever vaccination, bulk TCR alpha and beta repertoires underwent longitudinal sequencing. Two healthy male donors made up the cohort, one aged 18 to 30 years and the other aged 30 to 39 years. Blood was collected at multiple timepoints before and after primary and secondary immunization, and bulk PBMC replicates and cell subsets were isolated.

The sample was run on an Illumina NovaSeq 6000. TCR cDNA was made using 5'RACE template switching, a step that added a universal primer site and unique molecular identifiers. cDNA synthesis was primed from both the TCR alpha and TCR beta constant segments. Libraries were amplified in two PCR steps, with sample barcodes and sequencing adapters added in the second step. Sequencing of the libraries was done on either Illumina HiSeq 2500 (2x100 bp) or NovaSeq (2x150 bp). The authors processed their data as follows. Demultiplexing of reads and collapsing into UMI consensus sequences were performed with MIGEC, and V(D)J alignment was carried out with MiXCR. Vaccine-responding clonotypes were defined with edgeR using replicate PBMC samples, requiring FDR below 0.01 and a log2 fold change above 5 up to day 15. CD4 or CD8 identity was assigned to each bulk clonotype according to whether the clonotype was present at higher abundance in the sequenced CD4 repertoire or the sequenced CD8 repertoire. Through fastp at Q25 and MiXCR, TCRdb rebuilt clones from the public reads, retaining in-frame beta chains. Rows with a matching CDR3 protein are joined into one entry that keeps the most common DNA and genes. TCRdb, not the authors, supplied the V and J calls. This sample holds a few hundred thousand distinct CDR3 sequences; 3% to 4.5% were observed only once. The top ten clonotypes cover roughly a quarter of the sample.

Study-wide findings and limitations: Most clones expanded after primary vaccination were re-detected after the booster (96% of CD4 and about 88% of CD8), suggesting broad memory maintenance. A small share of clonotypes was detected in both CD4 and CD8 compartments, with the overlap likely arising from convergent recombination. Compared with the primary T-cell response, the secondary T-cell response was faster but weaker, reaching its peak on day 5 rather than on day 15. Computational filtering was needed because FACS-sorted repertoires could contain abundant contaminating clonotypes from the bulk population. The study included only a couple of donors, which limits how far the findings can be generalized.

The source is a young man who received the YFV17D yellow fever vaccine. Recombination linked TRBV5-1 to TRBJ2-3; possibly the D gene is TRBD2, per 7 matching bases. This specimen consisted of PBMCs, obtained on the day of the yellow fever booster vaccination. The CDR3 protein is CATSRGAQASTDTQYF. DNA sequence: TGCGCCACCAGCCGGGGGGCCCAAGCTAGCACAGATACGCAGTATTTT. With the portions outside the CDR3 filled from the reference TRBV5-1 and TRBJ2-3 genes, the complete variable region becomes KAGVTQTPRYLIKTRGQQVTLSCSPISGHRSVSWYQQTPGQGLQFLFEYFSETQRNKGNFPGRFSGRQFSNSRSEMNVSTLELGDSALYLCATSRGAQASTDTQYFGPGTRLTVL.